This T cell receptor (beta chain) was observed in a study of beta chain features in type 1 diabetes. Study results and limitations: Moderate but significant shortening of TCRB CDR3s was recorded in all four CD4+ subsets from Type 1 diabetes patients. The influence of HLA type on TCRB rearrangement stayed undetermined.

About this clone: The antigen is not known.

What was sequenced were expressed TCRB transcripts, since all of the isolated RNA had been reverse transcribed. The protocol was immunoSEQ multiplex PCR, while the TCRdb copy is restricted to in-frame clones and leaves out a portion. This table has over 150,000 clones, about a tenth appearing once. Via the markers CD45RO/CCR7/CD25/CD127/CD95/CD27, stem cell-like memory, regulatory, central memory and naive CD4+ cells were sorted. Each of the sorted populations had a purity greater than 95%. Input material: central memory CD4+ T cells from blood. This TCR came from a man aged 25-40 years with type 1 diabetes.

The CDR3 protein is CASSLFIAGGYNEQFF. Written as DNA, the CDR3 is TGTGCCAGCAGTTTATTCATAGCGGGTGGCTACAATGAGCAGTTCTTC. The chain has TRBV28 and TRBJ2-1; 7 positions match TRBD2. The CDR3 spans 16 residues. J was trimmed by 3 bases and V by 1 base; bases with no gene match: 6. Looked up from germline, CDR1 is MDHEN and CDR2 is SYDVKM. Based on the CDR3 plus reference TRBV28 and TRBJ2-1, the full variable domain is DVKVTQSSRYLVKRTGEKVFLECVQDMDHENMFWYRQDPGLGLRLIYFSYDVKMKEKGDIPEGYSVSREKKERFSLILESASTNQTSMYLCASSLFIAGGYNEQFFGPGTRLTVL.